A selection of T cell receptor beta chains follows, all from one sample in a study of monozygotic twins with inflammatory bowel disease. One entry per CDR3 protein, without DNA, is what TCRdb gives after re-calling the 5' RACE reads. Its listing shows fewer than 550,000 distinct CDR3 sequences. The sample taken for sequencing was blood. The receptors derive from a human donor with ulcerative colitis or Crohn's disease, or a healthy co-twin of an affected twin (not recorded which). CDR3s include the opening cysteine and the closing phenylalanine or tryptophan.

length	J	V	CDR3
14	TRBJ2-5	TRBV11-2	CASSSGSSGETQYF
14	TRBJ2-3	TRBV30	CAWNSGQSTDTQYF
14	TRBJ1-6	TRBV4-2	CASSQDPGNSPLHF
15	TRBJ1-3	TRBV12-3/TRBV12-4	CASSPLQSSGNTIYF
14	TRBJ1-2	TRBV20-1	CSAMEQGDGYGYTF
17	TRBJ2-3	TRBV27	CASSPDQTSGSTDTQYF
12	TRBJ2-4	TRBV7-9	CASRGVANIQYF
14	TRBJ1-6	TRBV7-2	CASSLDQGSSPLHF
17	TRBJ2-3	TRBV20-1	CSAGGTGGSLATDTQYF
17	TRBJ2-1	TRBV6-5	CASSYRLAGYPYNEQFF
15	TRBJ1-3	TRBV3-1	CASSQDSFSGNTIYF
15	TRBJ2-3	TRBV18	CASSLGRTRTDTQYF
13	TRBJ2-7	TRBV6-6	CATFSGGHYEQYF
14	TRBJ1-6	TRBV7-2	CASSPDRGGSPLHF